This TCR beta chain came from a study of blood T cell repertoires in COVID-19. Study details: The study drew acute and convalescent COVID-19 samples from the United States, Italy and Spain.

This clone is classed as medium-sized. Authors' data handling: How many nucleated cells were present was estimated from reference gene primer amplification. Sequenced by immunoSEQ multiplex PCR; TCRdb stores in-frame clones only, minus some. The V and J calls and the clone size are those of that table, but D and trimming were determined from the DNA. The sample yields 60,000 to 90,000 clones, less than 90% seen once. The CDR3 contains 15 residues. V was trimmed by 0 bases and J by 6 bases, leaving 12 bases between them. Looked up from germline, CDR1 is LGHNA and CDR2 is YNFKEQ. The V gene is TRBV4-2, the J gene TRBJ1-5; maybe TRBD1 (5 bases). This clonotype was obtained from a human donor in a cohort sampled during active COVID-19. Sequenced: peripheral blood. The CDR3 region is CASSQDMGGSQPQHF. The DNA for the CDR3 is TGTGCCAGCAGCCAAGATATGGGGGGGAGTCAGCCCCAGCATTTT.